The rows below give T cell receptor beta chains drawn from one sample of a study of cytomegalovirus exposure and HLA in healthy donors. The repertoire was sequenced with immunoSEQ multiplex PCR; TCRdb's copy has only in-frame clones and lacks some. The sample yields about 120,000 clones, roughly 80% seen once. Sequences were obtained from PBMCs. Every receptor here comes from a young woman in good health and CMV-seronegative. CDR3s include the opening cysteine and the closing phenylalanine or tryptophan. The D gene is left open where the match is weak. Clone sizes are given selectively: once, few, many, or a class where the clone is expanded.

D gene: TRBD1; clone size: NA; CDR3 length: 14; V gene: TRBV7-2; J gene: TRBJ2-7; CDR3 protein: CASSVRDSTYEQYF; CDR3 DNA: TGTGCCAGCAGCGTAAGGGACAGCACCTACGAGCAGTACTTC
D gene: NA; clone size: NA; CDR3 length: 13; V gene: TRBV23-1; J gene: TRBJ1-2; CDR3 protein: CASSTTRSYGYTF; CDR3 DNA: TGCGCCAGCAGTACGACTAGGAGCTATGGCTACACCTTC
D gene: NA; clone size: NA; CDR3 length: 15; V gene: TRBV5-4; J gene: TRBJ2-2; CDR3 protein: CASSQGLTGTGELFF; CDR3 DNA: TGTGCCAGCAGCCAGGGACTGACGGGGACCGGGGAGCTGTTTTTT
D gene: TRBD2; clone size: NA; CDR3 length: 13; V gene: TRBV7-2; J gene: TRBJ2-1; CDR3 protein: CASSFYSGVEQFF; CDR3 DNA: TGTGCCAGCAGCTTTTATAGCGGGGTTGAGCAGTTCTTC
D gene: NA; clone size: NA; CDR3 length: 18; V gene: TRBV1; J gene: TRBJ2-7; CDR3 protein: CTSSQDTGTSGSSYEQYF; CDR3 DNA: TGCACCAGCAGCCAAGATACAGGGACTAGCGGGAGCTCCTACGAGCAGTACTTC
D gene: TRBD1; clone size: NA; CDR3 length: 14; V gene: TRBV7-9; J gene: TRBJ1-5; CDR3 protein: CASSSDRAGQPQHF; CDR3 DNA: TGTGCCAGCAGCTCCGACAGGGCTGGCCAGCCCCAGCATTTT
D gene: TRBD1; clone size: NA; CDR3 length: 14; V gene: TRBV27; J gene: TRBJ2-5; CDR3 protein: CASSYQDRTATQYF; CDR3 DNA: TGTGCCAGCAGTTATCAGGACAGGACTGCGACCCAGTACTTC
D gene: NA; clone size: NA; CDR3 length: 16; V gene: TRBV7-9; J gene: TRBJ2-7; CDR3 protein: CASSGGLEDGFYEQYF; CDR3 DNA: TGTGCCAGCAGCGGAGGTCTGGAGGATGGTTTCTACGAGCAGTACTTC
D gene: TRBD2; clone size: NA; CDR3 length: 17; V gene: TRBV10-3; J gene: TRBJ2-6; CDR3 protein: CAISELSGEAGANVLTF; CDR3 DNA: TGTGCCATCAGTGAGCTTAGCGGGGAGGCTGGGGCCAACGTCCTGACTTTC
D gene: TRBD1; clone size: NA; CDR3 length: 15; V gene: TRBV28; J gene: TRBJ2-1; CDR3 protein: CASILRDSSYNEQFF; CDR3 DNA: TGTGCCAGCATCCTCCGGGACAGTTCCTACAATGAGCAGTTCTTC
D gene: NA; clone size: NA; CDR3 length: 13; V gene: TRBV29-1; J gene: TRBJ1-2; CDR3 protein: CSVGRRTNYGYTF; CDR3 DNA: TGCAGCGTTGGTCGGAGAACTAACTATGGCTACACCTTC
D gene: NA; clone size: NA; CDR3 length: 14; V gene: TRBV11-2; J gene: TRBJ1-2; CDR3 protein: CASSQTDGNYGYTF; CDR3 DNA: TGTGCCAGCAGCCAAACCGACGGGAACTATGGCTACACCTTC
D gene: NA; clone size: NA; CDR3 length: 15; V gene: TRBV7-2; J gene: TRBJ1-6; CDR3 protein: CASSLNPRGNSPLHF; CDR3 DNA: TGTGCCAGCAGCTTAAACCCCCGGGGTAATTCACCCCTCCACTTT
D gene: NA; clone size: NA; CDR3 length: 16; V gene: TRBV11-2; J gene: TRBJ2-7; CDR3 protein: CASSLSTGVQSYEQYF; CDR3 DNA: TGTGCCAGCAGCTTATCTACAGGAGTTCAATCCTACGAGCAGTACTTC
D gene: NA; clone size: NA; CDR3 length: 13; V gene: TRBV19; J gene: TRBJ1-1; CDR3 protein: CASSRDLNTEAFF; CDR3 DNA: TGTGCCAGTAGTAGGGACTTGAACACTGAAGCTTTCTTT
D gene: TRBD2; clone size: once; CDR3 length: 12; V gene: TRBV10-3; J gene: TRBJ2-1; CDR3 protein: CAISGANNEQFF; CDR3 DNA: TGTGCCATAAGCGGGGCTAACAATGAGCAGTTCTTC
D gene: NA; clone size: NA; CDR3 length: 14; V gene: TRBV6-6; J gene: TRBJ2-7; CDR3 protein: CASSYSFTTYEQYF; CDR3 DNA: TGTGCCAGCAGTTACTCGTTCACAACCTACGAGCAGTACTTC
D gene: NA; clone size: NA; CDR3 length: 13; V gene: TRBV6-1; J gene: TRBJ1-2; CDR3 protein: CASVPGHNYGYTF; CDR3 DNA: TGTGCCAGCGTCCCGGGACACAACTATGGCTACACCTTC
D gene: NA; clone size: NA; CDR3 length: 11; V gene: TRBV10-3; J gene: TRBJ1-1; CDR3 protein: CAIRQSTEAFF; CDR3 DNA: TGTGCCATCAGACAGAGCACTGAAGCTTTCTTT
D gene: NA; clone size: NA; CDR3 length: 15; V gene: TRBV10-3; J gene: TRBJ2-1; CDR3 protein: CAISESGGPYNEQFF; CDR3 DNA: TGTGCCATCAGTGAGTCCGGGGGACCCTACAATGAGCAGTTCTTC
D gene: TRBD1; clone size: NA; CDR3 length: 16; V gene: TRBV2; J gene: TRBJ1-1; CDR3 protein: CASSNPRQGSATEAFF; CDR3 DNA: TGTGCCAGCAGTAACCCTCGACAGGGATCGGCGACTGAAGCTTTCTTT
D gene: TRBD1; clone size: NA; CDR3 length: 15; V gene: TRBV7-9; J gene: TRBJ2-7; CDR3 protein: CASSLEVQGAYEQYF; CDR3 DNA: TGTGCCAGCAGCTTAGAGGTACAGGGGGCGTACGAGCAGTACTTC
D gene: NA; clone size: NA; CDR3 length: 13; V gene: TRBV27; J gene: TRBJ2-7; CDR3 protein: CASSRLTGTEQYF; CDR3 DNA: TGTGCCAGCAGCCGCCTGACCGGGACAGAGCAGTACTTC
D gene: NA; clone size: once; CDR3 length: 14; V gene: TRBV5-6; J gene: TRBJ1-2; CDR3 protein: CASSLGWGRGGYTF; CDR3 DNA: TGTGCCAGCAGCTTGGGCTGGGGGCGAGGCGGCTACACCTTC
D gene: NA; clone size: NA; CDR3 length: 14; V gene: TRBV11-2; J gene: TRBJ2-1; CDR3 protein: CASSLAGSGREQFF; CDR3 DNA: TGTGCCAGCAGCTTAGCGGGGTCGGGTCGTGAGCAGTTCTTC
D gene: TRBD2; clone size: NA; CDR3 length: 16; V gene: TRBV28; J gene: TRBJ2-5; CDR3 protein: CASSSGTSGTTETQYF; CDR3 DNA: TGTGCCAGCAGTTCCGGGACTAGCGGGACGACGGAGACCCAGTACTTC
D gene: TRBD1; clone size: NA; CDR3 length: 15; V gene: TRBV6-6; J gene: TRBJ1-2; CDR3 protein: CASSSSGTGDYGYTF; CDR3 DNA: TGTGCCAGCAGTTCCTCCGGGACAGGAGACTATGGCTACACCTTC
D gene: NA; clone size: few; CDR3 length: 15; V gene: TRBV4-3; J gene: TRBJ1-5; CDR3 protein: CASSQDLGNNQPQHF; CDR3 DNA: TGCGCCAGCAGCCAAGATCTTGGCAATAATCAGCCCCAGCATTTT
D gene: NA; clone size: NA; CDR3 length: 16; V gene: TRBV11-3; J gene: TRBJ2-3; CDR3 protein: CASSQGQGFGTDTQYF; CDR3 DNA: TGTGCCAGCAGCCAAGGCCAGGGATTTGGCACAGATACGCAGTATTTT
D gene: NA; clone size: NA; CDR3 length: 16; V gene: TRBV7-8; J gene: TRBJ2-5; CDR3 protein: CASSFWDTGSQETQYF; CDR3 DNA: TGTGCCAGCAGCTTTTGGGACACCGGATCCCAAGAGACCCAGTACTTC
D gene: TRBD1; clone size: once; CDR3 length: 14; V gene: TRBV7-2; J gene: TRBJ2-3; CDR3 protein: CASSLSRTGDTQYF; CDR3 DNA: TGTGCCAGCAGCTTATCCAGGACAGGAGATACGCAGTATTTT
D gene: TRBD1; clone size: NA; CDR3 length: 15; V gene: TRBV5-1; J gene: TRBJ1-5; CDR3 protein: CASSLDGRGPQPQHF; CDR3 DNA: TGCGCCAGCAGCTTGGACGGCAGGGGGCCTCAGCCCCAGCATTTT
D gene: TRBD1; clone size: NA; CDR3 length: 19; V gene: TRBV7-8; J gene: TRBJ2-6; CDR3 protein: CASSLAGTGPGSGANVLTF; CDR3 DNA: TGTGCCAGCAGCTTAGCGGGGACAGGGCCAGGCTCTGGGGCCAACGTCCTGACTTTC
D gene: NA; clone size: NA; CDR3 length: 14; V gene: TRBV13; J gene: TRBJ1-5; CDR3 protein: CASSLGRLHQPQHF; CDR3 DNA: TGTGCCAGCAGCTTAGGCAGGCTCCATCAGCCCCAGCATTTT
D gene: NA; clone size: NA; CDR3 length: 13; V gene: TRBV13; J gene: TRBJ1-4; CDR3 protein: CASSPSRGTALFF; CDR3 DNA: TGTGCCAGCAGCCCAAGCCGGGGGACCGCCCTGTTTTTT